These 14 T cell receptor beta chains share one sample of origin, sequenced in a study of cytomegalovirus exposure and HLA in healthy donors. 13 Jbeta primers and 60 Vbeta primers were used for the PCR. Only in-frame clones appear in the TCRdb table, and some are missing; sequencing was by immunoSEQ multiplex PCR. Listed are 80,000 or so clones; roughly 13% falls within the top ten. Material for sequencing was PBMCs. Source of these receptors: a man over 45 in good health and CMV-seropositive.

V is TRBV15 and J is TRBJ2-3; D remains unclear. The germline gives CDR1 LNHNV, CDR2 YYDKDF (reference sequence). The V and J ends lost 0 bases and 1 base respectively, with 11 bases between them. The CDR3 is made up of 16 amino acids. The CDR3 protein is CATSRERLRGTDTQYF. CDR3 in DNA: TGTGCCACCAGCAGAGAAAGGCTACGGGGCACAGATACGCAGTATTTT.

This chain links TRBV19 with TRBJ1-1; no clear D. Per germline, CDR1 LNHDA and CDR2 SQIVND (reference sequence). The V gene lost 11 bases and the J gene lost 4 bases, with 23 bases spanning the gap. The CDR3 covers 15 residues. CDR3 sequence (DNA): TGTGCCGTCCGAAGGCGGGCCTTGGAGGGCACTGAAGCTTTCTTT. Translation: CAVRRRALEGTEAFF.

This chain uses TRBV28 with TRBJ1-5; tentatively, D is TRBD1 (6 bases). Germline V gives CDR1 MDHEN, CDR2 SYDVKM. V lost 6 bases to trimming and J lost 5 bases, with 14 bases between them. This CDR3 contains 14 residues. This CDR3 is CASRASGGYQPQHF. CDR3 bases: TGTGCCAGCAGGGCTAGCGGGGGCTATCAGCCCCAGCATTTT.

The chain carries TRBV19 and TRBJ1-5, with 8 bases aligning to TRBD1. Germline trimming cut 3 bases from V and 2 bases from J; bases unmatched to any gene: 6. There are 16 residues in the CDR3. Looked up from germline, CDR1 is LNHDA and CDR2 is SQIVND (reference sequence). The CDR3: CASSISGQGGNQPQHF. In DNA, the CDR3 is TGTGCCAGTAGTATTAGCGGACAGGGTGGCAATCAGCCCCAGCATTTT.

The J gene is TRBJ2-2, the V gene TRBV6-5; 12 nucleotides agree with TRBD1. Per the germline V gene, CDR1 is MNHEY and CDR2 is SVGAGI. Trimming at V came to 4 bases and at J to 7 bases, leaving 7 bases not matched to a gene. This CDR3 is 16 amino acids long. The CDR3: CASSSGTGGAGGELFF. CDR3 nucleotides: TGTGCCAGCAGTTCAGGGACAGGGGGCGCCGGCGGGGAGCTGTTTTTT.

V gene TRBV5-1 combines with J gene TRBJ1-2; D possibly corresponds to TRBD1 (6 bases). V was cut by 5 bases and J by 3 bases, with 14 bases left in between. This CDR3 is built from 14 residues. Germline lookup yields CDR1 SGHRS and CDR2 YFSETQ. This CDR3 reads CASRKTGQDYGYTF. The CDR3, as DNA: TGCGCCAGCAGAAAGACAGGCCAGGACTATGGCTACACCTTC.

The rearrangement joins TRBV5-1 to TRBJ1-1, with TRBD1 matching 12 bases. Trimming at V came to 0 bases and at J to 5 bases, leaving 8 bases not matched to a gene. The CDR3 runs to 17 residues. CDR1 and CDR2 from the germline V gene are SGHRS and YFSETQ. CDR3 loop: CASSLEGQGAVRTEAFF. CDR3 coding DNA: TGCGCCAGCAGCTTGGAGGGACAGGGGGCTGTGAGGACTGAAGCTTTCTTT.

V is TRBV5-4 and J is TRBJ1-1; tentative D call: TRBD1 (5 bases). This CDR3 region has 16 residues. CDR1 and CDR2 (germline): SGHNT, YYREEE (reference sequence). Trimming stripped 3 bases from V and 5 bases from J, with 20 bases between. The CDR3 coding sequence is TGTGCCAGCAGCTCGGAGATGGGGGGTACGAGGACTGAAGCTTTCTTT. Its protein product is CASSSEMGGTRTEAFF. Variable domain in full (rest from reference TRBV5-4 and TRBJ1-1): ETGVTQSPTHLIKTRGQQVTLRCSSQSGHNTVSWYQQALGQGPQFIFQYYREEENGRGNFPPRFSGLQFPNYSSELNVNALELDDSALYLCASSSEMGGTRTEAFFGQGTRLTVV.

The chain couples TRBV6-6 to TRBJ1-6; 7 bases fit TRBD1. The length of the CDR3 is 15 residues. J was trimmed by 2 bases and V by 6 bases; bases with no gene match: 4. Germline V gene lookup returns CDR1 MNHNY and CDR2 SVGAGI (reference sequence). CDR3 sequence reads: CASRFDRAYNSPLHF. CDR3 bases: TGTGCCAGCAGATTCGACAGGGCCTATAATTCACCCCTCCACTTT.

This chain uses TRBV13 with TRBJ2-5, with 7 nucleotides matching TRBD1. V shed 5 bases and J 5 bases; nucleotides not matched to a gene: 2. This CDR3 comprises 12 residues. From germline, CDR1 is PRHDT and CDR2 FYEKMQ (reference sequence). CDR3 DNA sequence: TGTGCCAGCAGCAGGGGGCAGGAGACCCAGTACTTC. This codes for CASSRGQETQYF. The whole variable domain, remainder taken from reference TRBV13 and TRBJ2-5, is AAGVIQSPRHLIKEKRETATLKCYPIPRHDTVYWYQQGPGQDPQFLISFYEKMQSDKGSIPDRFSAQQFSDYHSELNMSSLELGDSALYFCASSRGQETQYFGPGTRLLVL.

The CDR3 here is CASSPRGGFDEQFF. The CDR3 coding sequence is TGTGCCAGTAGTCCCCGTGGGGGGTTCGATGAGCAGTTCTTC. The genes are TRBV19 and TRBJ2-1; TRBD2 might be the D (6 bases). V lost 5 bases, J lost 8 bases, and 16 bases lay in between. Germline CDR1 is LNHDA and CDR2 is SQIVND (reference sequence). This CDR3 is built from 14 residues.

The gene calls are TRBV5-1 and TRBJ1-6; possibly TRBD1 for D (5 bases). V lost 0 bases to trimming and J lost 0 bases, with 16 bases between them. CDR1 SGHRS and CDR2 YFSETQ come from the germline V gene. This CDR3 contains 19 residues. The DNA for the CDR3 is TGCGCCAGCAGCTTGGACGCGCGCAGGGCCCTCTCCTATAATTCACCCCTCCACTTT. Amino acid sequence: CASSLDARRALSYNSPLHF. Looking up the rest from reference TRBV5-1 and TRBJ1-6 gives the full variable domain: KAGVTQTPRYLIKTRGQQVTLSCSPISGHRSVSWYQQTPGQGLQFLFEYFSETQRNKGNFPGRFSGRQFSNSRSEMNVSTLELGDSALYLCASSLDARRALSYNSPLHFGNGTRLTVT.

This chain connects TRBV1 to TRBJ2-1; the table's D gene call, TRBD2, was not cross checked with the DNA. TRBV1 is a pseudogene segment. CDR3 length: 16 residues. The CDR3 bases are TGCACCAGAGGAACGTACGCGGGGAGCTCCTACAATGAGCAGTTCTTC. Amino acid sequence: CTRGTYAGSSYNEQFF.

In nucleotides, the CDR3 is TGTGCCAGTCGACAGGACTCTGGAAACACCATATATTTT. This codes for CASRQDSGNTIYF. This chain joins TRBV19 and TRBJ1-3; perhaps TRBD1 as D (6 bases). The CDR3 extends over 13 amino acids. Germline CDR1 is LNHDA and CDR2 is SQIVND (reference sequence). V dropped 8 bases and J dropped 0 bases, with 8 bases sitting between them.